The 21 T cell receptor beta chains below were found in one sample sequenced in a study of beta chain features in type 1 diabetes. Isolated RNA was reverse transcribed in full, so expressed TCRB transcripts were sequenced. Repertoires were generated with immunoSEQ multiplex PCR, while TCRdb's copy carries only in-frame clones and drops some. The repertoire holds 200,000 to 250,000 clones, with approximately 10% as singletons. Sequencing was performed on central memory CD4+ T cells from blood. The receptors here all came from a man in his late teens or twenties in good health.

As concerns this clone: The same CDR3 can be traced to other DNA sequences in this sample. The chain couples TRBV30 to TRBJ1-5; 7 bases match TRBD1. The CDR3 extends over 13 amino acids. V shed 3 bases and J 4 bases; nucleotides not matched to a gene: 3. CDR1 GTSNPN and CDR2 SVGIG come from the germline V gene (reference sequence). The CDR3 spells CAWSGTVNQPQHF. The CDR3 DNA follows: TGTGCCTGGAGCGGGACAGTGAATCAGCCCCAGCATTTT.

This clone was counted only a few times. DNA for the CDR3: TGCAGCGTTGAAGACGCCAGGGACCGAGCCCACACCTTC. As protein: CSVEDARDRAHTF. This chain links TRBV29-1 with TRBJ1-2, with TRBD1 as a possible D gene (5 bases). The CDR3 covers 13 residues. The V gene lost 0 bases and the J gene lost 12 bases, with 17 bases spanning the gap. CDR1 and CDR2 from the germline V gene are SQVTM and ANQGSEA.

CDR3 in amino acids: CASSLARYQAGGPGKTQYF. Here the CDR3 DNA reads TGTGCCAGCAGCTTAGCGCGATACCAAGCGGGAGGGCCCGGAAAGACCCAGTACTTC. V and J are TRBV7-8 and TRBJ2-5; the match to TRBD2 covers 10 bases. Trimming removed 0 bases from V and 6 bases from J; junction bases left unmatched: 16. This CDR3 contains 19 residues. Germline V gene sequence: CDR1 SGHVS, CDR2 FQNEAQ.

This clone was observed a few times. The genes are TRBV6-1 and TRBJ2-1; 7 bases line up with TRBD2. Germline V CDR1 and CDR2: MNHNS, SASEGT. The J segment lost 8 bases and the V segment lost 3 bases, leaving 10 bases of the junction unmatched. This CDR3 comprises 15 residues. CDR3 bases: TGTGCCAGCAGTGACCCGGGACTATCAATCGATGAGCAGTTCTTC. Residues: CASSDPGLSIDEQFF.

This clone was counted between two and nine times. The V and J genes are TRBV4-1 and TRBJ2-3, with 8 bases identical to TRBD1. Germline V lookup: CDR1 MGHRA, CDR2 YSYEKL. Trimming cost V 2 bases and J 2 bases; bases outside gene matches: 6. The CDR3 length is 16 residues. The CDR3 DNA sequence: TGCGCCAGCAGCCAAATCCGGACAGGGAACACAGATACGCAGTATTTT. It encodes CASSQIRTGNTDTQYF.

V gene TRBV11-2 combines with J gene TRBJ2-3; the match to TRBD2 covers 9 bases. CDR3 length: 16 residues. V lost 0 bases, J lost 6 bases, and 7 bases stayed unmatched. Germline V lookup: CDR1 SGHAT, CDR2 FQNNGV. The CDR3 loop reads CASSLDRGSGSDTQYF. For the CDR3, the DNA is TGTGCCAGCAGCTTAGATCGGGGTAGCGGGAGCGATACGCAGTATTTT.

This chain links TRBV27 with TRBJ2-7, with 10 bases fitting TRBD2. The CDR3 is made up of 15 amino acids. Looked up from germline, CDR1 is MNHEY and CDR2 is SMNVEV (reference sequence). The ends lost 5 bases at V and 1 base at J; junction bases unmatched: 5. The CDR3: CASSEAGGISYEQYF. CDR3 DNA: TGTGCCAGCAGTGAAGCGGGAGGGATATCCTACGAGCAGTACTTC.

The chain combines TRBV29-1 with TRBJ2-7, with D tentatively TRBD1 (5 bases). The length of the CDR3 is 12 residues. The V end lost 2 bases, the J end lost 5 bases, and 10 bases lay between the germline ends. Germline loops: CDR1 SQVTM, CDR2 ANQGSEA. The CDR3 DNA reads as TGCAGCGTTGAATCACAGGCCAACGAGCAGTACTTC. The encoded protein is CSVESQANEQYF.

V and J are TRBV28 and TRBJ2-5; D is unresolved. The CDR3 is made up of 13 amino acids. The V gene's germline CDR1 is MDHEN and CDR2 SYDVKM. V was cut by 3 bases and J by 5 bases, with 10 bases left in between. The CDR3 is CASSFVGVETQYF. The CDR3 DNA is TGTGCCAGCAGTTTTGTGGGCGTGGAGACCCAGTACTTC. The variable domain in full, completed from reference TRBV28 and TRBJ2-5, reads DVKVTQSSRYLVKRTGEKVFLECVQDMDHENMFWYRQDPGLGLRLIYFSYDVKMKEKGDIPEGYSVSREKKERFSLILESASTNQTSMYLCASSFVGVETQYFGPGTRLLVL.

Ten or more counts support this clone. The gene calls are TRBV28 and TRBJ1-1, with D possibly matching TRBD1 (5 bases). This CDR3 is built from 12 residues. Germline lookup yields CDR1 MDHEN and CDR2 SYDVKM. V was clipped by 6 bases and J by 4 bases, with 9 bases between them. CDR3 nucleotides: TGTGCCAGCAGGGCAGGGTTCACTGAAGCTTTCTTT. The encoded protein is CASRAGFTEAFF. Based on the CDR3 plus reference TRBV28 and TRBJ1-1, the full variable domain is DVKVTQSSRYLVKRTGEKVFLECVQDMDHENMFWYRQDPGLGLRLIYFSYDVKMKEKGDIPEGYSVSREKKERFSLILESASTNQTSMYLCASRAGFTEAFFGQGTRLTVV.

The chain couples TRBV7-3 to TRBJ2-1; 12 positions agree with TRBD2. The CDR3 loop spans 17 amino acids. CDR1 SGHTA and CDR2 FQGTGA come from the germline V gene. Trimming cost V 4 bases and J 9 bases; bases outside gene matches: 13. In nucleotides, the CDR3 is TGTGCCAGCAGCTCTAGGACTAGCGGGATACTTCCGGGTGAGCAGTTCTTC. Translating gives CASSSRTSGILPGEQFF.

In this sample, this clone turned up many times. This chain uses TRBV10-3 with TRBJ1-2; D gene ambiguous. Trimming removed 2 bases at V and 8 bases at J, with 9 bases between. The CDR3 spans 12 residues. The germline V gene encodes CDR1 ENHRY and CDR2 SYGVKD. The CDR3, as DNA: TGTGCCATCAGTGAGGCGGAAAGGGGCTACACCTTC. It yields the protein CAISEAERGYTF.

In DNA form, the CDR3 reads TGTGCCAGCAGCCCACTAGCGGGAGGGCCCTTGTCAGATACGCAGTATTTT. Translation gives CASSPLAGGPLSDTQYF. V and J are TRBV7-9 and TRBJ2-3; 13 nucleotides line up with TRBD2. Germline V gene lookup returns CDR1 SEHNR and CDR2 FQNEAQ (reference sequence). Trimming took 5 bases from V and 4 from J; bases not matched to a gene: 9. This CDR3 has 17 amino acids.

This clone occurred many times. This chain's CDR3 is CASSGGMERAFF. CDR3 bases: TGTGCCAGCAGCGGAGGCATGGAAAGAGCTTTCTTT. J is TRBJ1-1 and V is TRBV9; D remains ambiguous. V lost 3 bases, J lost 10 bases, and 13 bases lay in between. This CDR3 is 12 amino acids long. Looked up from germline, CDR1 is SGDLS and CDR2 is YYNGEE.

The DNA of the CDR3 is TGTGCCAGCAGCTTAAGTTCTCTAGGGAGTGAAAAACTGTTTTTT. Its protein product is CASSLSSLGSEKLFF. The V gene is TRBV7-8, the J gene TRBJ1-4, with D hard to call. Trimming stripped 2 bases from V and 7 bases from J, with 14 bases between. Germline values: CDR1 SGHVS, CDR2 FQNEAQ. This CDR3 is 15 amino acids long.

This clone has only a few counts. This may come from a read error, since a much larger clone is one base off. The chain links TRBV18 to TRBJ2-7, with 8 positions matching TRBD1. This CDR3 region has 14 residues. V was clipped by 2 bases and J by 6 bases; unmatched bases: 6. Germline V lookup: CDR1 KGHSH, CDR2 LQKENI. The CDR3 spells CASSPETGAVEQYF. The DNA of the CDR3 is TGTGCCAGCTCACCAGAGACAGGGGCCGTCGAGCAGTACTTC.

The gene calls are TRBV30 and TRBJ2-2, with a weak D call TRBD2 (5 bases). Trimming cost V 4 bases and J 7 bases, with 13 bases left between them. Per germline, CDR1 GTSNPN and CDR2 SVGIG (reference sequence). The CDR3 covers 13 residues. The CDR3, as DNA: TGTGCCTGGATGACGAGGGCCCGCGGGGAGCTGTTTTTT. Its translation is CAWMTRARGELFF.

The chain couples TRBV5-1 to TRBJ2-7; D call uncertain. Deletions cut 1 base from V and 1 base from J, with 9 bases between. This CDR3 comprises 14 residues. Germline V gives CDR1 SGHRS, CDR2 YFSETQ. The CDR3 DNA is TGCGCCAGCAGCTTGTCGGATCCGTCCTACGAGCAGTACTTC. Residues: CASSLSDPSYEQYF.

The table lists this clone with a few counts. The chain recombines TRBV4-2 with TRBJ2-7; D is possibly TRBD2 (5 bases). Trimming shortened V by 0 bases and J by 2 bases, and 11 bases separated the two germline ends. The CDR3 sequence is 15 residues long. Germline V gene sequence: CDR1 LGHNA, CDR2 YNFKEQ. The CDR3 region is CASSQDRSGTYEQYF. In DNA, the CDR3 is TGTGCCAGCAGCCAAGATCGGTCGGGAACCTACGAGCAGTACTTC.

This clone occurred a few times. This chain joins TRBV9 and TRBJ2-1, with D perhaps matching TRBD1 or TRBD2 (5 bases each). The length of the CDR3 is 13 residues. V was clipped by 8 bases and J by 10 bases, with 19 bases between them. Per germline, CDR1 SGDLS and CDR2 YYNGEE. The chain's CDR3 is CASSEKPGLEQFF. CDR3 bases: TGTGCCAGTTCCGAAAAACCGGGGCTCGAGCAGTTCTTC.

This clone was picked up a small number of times. The genes are TRBV5-1 and TRBJ2-1; 8 nucleotides match TRBD1. The germline V gene has CDR1 SGHRS and CDR2 YFSETQ. V lost 4 bases and J lost 0; bases outside the gene matches: 3. The CDR3 is made up of 15 amino acids. The CDR3 bases are TGCGCCAGCAGCAAGGGACAGGCCTCCTACAATGAGCAGTTCTTC. The encoded protein is CASSKGQASYNEQFF.